The 8 T cell receptor beta chains reported below all come from one sample, sequenced in a study of CD8 T cells in ankylosing spondylitis. Using its own MiXCR run on the 5' RACE reads, TCRdb lists one record per CDR3 protein. The data contain about 220,000 distinct CDR3 sequences, roughly 25% of them singletons. The sample comprised blood, either unsorted or a sorted T cell fraction (not recorded which). The source is a male donor with ankylosing spondylitis or in good health (not recorded which).

The chain links TRBV6-1 to TRBJ1-2, with TRBD1 matching 9 bases. This CDR3 comprises 15 residues. The J segment lost 2 bases and the V segment lost 5 bases, leaving 6 bases of the junction unmatched. Germline V CDR1 and CDR2: MNHNS, SASEGT. CDR3 amino acids: CASSPQGTGNYGYTF. CDR3 DNA sequence: TGTGCCAGCAGTCCCCAGGGGACAGGGAACTATGGCTACACCTTC.

This clonotype appeared many times. This chain joins TRBV7-2 and TRBJ1-1; 7 bases are a match to TRBD1. From germline, CDR1 is SGHTA and CDR2 FQGNSA. J lost 1 base, V lost 8 bases, and 7 bases had no gene match. The length of the CDR3 is 14 residues. The CDR3 DNA follows: TGTGCCAGCGATAGACAGGGAACGAACACTGAAGCTTTCTTT. It specifies CASDRQGTNTEAFF.

This clonotype was seen at least ten times. The V and J genes are TRBV25-1 and TRBJ2-4; 8 bases line up with TRBD1. There are 15 residues in the CDR3. Germline V gives CDR1 MGHDK, CDR2 SYGVNS. V dropped 8 bases and J dropped 0; count of bases not matched to a gene: 6. CDR3 protein: CASGGTGVAKNIQYF. CDR3 sequence (DNA): TGTGCCAGCGGAGGGACAGGAGTAGCCAAAAACATTCAGTACTTC.

There are many counts of this clonotype. The chain recombines TRBV28 with TRBJ2-7; the D is unclear. Trimming stripped 7 bases from V and 0 bases from J, with 19 bases between. This CDR3 is 16 amino acids long. Germline V gene lookup returns CDR1 MDHEN and CDR2 SYDVKM. CDR3 residues: CASTPIGTINSYEQYF. CDR3 in DNA: TGTGCCAGCACCCCCATCGGTACTATAAACTCCTACGAGCAGTACTTC.

This clonotype was found many times. The CDR3 bases are TGCAGCGTTGAAGTTCAGGGTTCGGTCGAGCAGTACTTC. Protein sequence: CSVEVQGSVEQYF. The gene calls are TRBV29-1 and TRBJ2-7, with a tentative D call TRBD1 (5 bases). V was cut by 1 base and J by 6 bases, with 13 bases left in between. Per the germline V gene, CDR1 is SQVTM and CDR2 is ANQGSEA. The CDR3 is 13 residues long.

This clonotype showed up many times. This rearrangement joins TRBV9 to TRBJ2-3, with 11 bases matching TRBD2. Germline loops: CDR1 SGDLS, CDR2 YYNGEE. The ends lost 2 bases at V and 4 bases at J; junction bases unmatched: 6. The CDR3 runs 16 residues. The CDR3 loop is CASSVTTSGTADTQYF. For the CDR3, the DNA is TGTGCCAGCAGCGTGACGACTAGCGGGACCGCAGATACGCAGTATTTT.

The chain links TRBV6-5 to TRBJ2-1; 7 bases are shared with TRBD1. Trimming removed 4 bases from V and 5 bases from J; junction bases left unmatched: 8. Germline lookup yields CDR1 MNHEY and CDR2 SVGAGI. This CDR3 has 15 residues. CDR3 coding DNA: TGTGCCAGCAGTTCCCTTCCTACAGGGGACAATGAGCAGTTCTTC. The encoded protein is CASSSLPTGDNEQFF.

This clonotype was counted a few times. The V and J genes are TRBV12-3 or TRBV12-4 and TRBJ2-3; TRBD2 might be the D (6 bases). There are 15 residues in the CDR3. Trimming took off 6 bases at V and 2 bases at J, with 15 bases between the two ends. This CDR3 reads CASSLAIGVTDTQYF. The DNA for the CDR3 is TGTGCCAGCAGCCTAGCGATAGGTGTCACAGATACGCAGTATTTT.